These T cell receptor beta chains were read from a single sample in a study of cytomegalovirus exposure and HLA in healthy donors. Profiling relied on immunoSEQ multiplex PCR, and the TCRdb table lists in-frame clones only, not all of them. Of fewer than 250,000 clones listed, 75% to 80% are singletons. The sample taken for sequencing was PBMCs. The source is a woman in her thirties in good health and CMV-seropositive. Each CDR3 is given with its conserved first and last residue. The order of the fields is CDR3 protein, CDR3 DNA, D gene, J gene, V gene, clone size. A D gene is named only where the DNA matches it firmly. Clone size is shown for a subset of rows, as once, few, many or a class of expanded clone.

CDR3aa: CASSRQGAGANVLTF
CDR3nt: TGTGCCAGCAGCCGACAGGGGGCGGGGGCCAACGTCCTGACTTTC
d_gene: TRBD1
j_gene: TRBJ2-6
v_gene: TRBV16
abundance: .

CDR3aa: CASSNGQGDYTGELFF
CDR3nt: TGTGCCAGCAGTAATGGACAGGGGGATTACACCGGGGAGCTGTTTTTT
d_gene: TRBD1
j_gene: TRBJ2-2
v_gene: TRBV2
abundance: .

CDR3aa: CASKLSSTDTQYF
CDR3nt: TGTGCCAGCAAATTATCTAGCACAGATACGCAGTATTTT
d_gene: .
j_gene: TRBJ2-3
v_gene: TRBV2
abundance: .

CDR3aa: CASSPSGAFYNEQFF
CDR3nt: TGTGCCAGCAGCCCTAGCGGGGCCTTTTACAATGAGCAGTTCTTC
d_gene: TRBD2
j_gene: TRBJ2-1
v_gene: TRBV5-6
abundance: .

CDR3aa: CASSPRQGAPGYTF
CDR3nt: TGTGCCAGCAGCCCTCGACAGGGGGCCCCGGGCTACACCTTC
d_gene: TRBD1
j_gene: TRBJ1-2
v_gene: TRBV7-9
abundance: once

CDR3aa: CASRSQGTRWYGYTF
CDR3nt: TGTGCCAGCAGATCACAGGGGACGAGGTGGTATGGCTACACCTTC
d_gene: TRBD1
j_gene: TRBJ1-2
v_gene: TRBV28
abundance: .

CDR3aa: CARSKLRTDTQYF
CDR3nt: TGTGCCAGGTCGAAGCTTCGTACAGATACGCAGTATTTT
d_gene: .
j_gene: TRBJ2-3
v_gene: TRBV2
abundance: .

CDR3aa: CASSVAFGGQGDTQYF
CDR3nt: TGTGCCAGCAGCGTAGCATTCGGGGGGCAGGGGGATACGCAGTATTTT
d_gene: .
j_gene: TRBJ2-3
v_gene: TRBV9
abundance: .

CDR3aa: CAISESVGSSYNEQFF
CDR3nt: TGTGCCATCAGTGAGTCGGTCGGGAGCTCCTACAATGAGCAGTTCTTC
d_gene: .
j_gene: TRBJ2-1
v_gene: TRBV10-3
abundance: once

CDR3aa: CASSLFSEEKLFF
CDR3nt: TGTGCCAGCAGCTTGTTCTCCGAGGAAAAACTGTTTTTT
d_gene: .
j_gene: TRBJ1-4
v_gene: TRBV7-9
abundance: few

CDR3aa: CASRRAGVAYEQYF
CDR3nt: TGTGCCAGCAGGCGGGCAGGGGTTGCCTACGAGCAGTACTTC
d_gene: .
j_gene: TRBJ2-7
v_gene: TRBV27
abundance: .

CDR3aa: CATSRGDRGYGMNTEAFF
CDR3nt: TGTGCCACCAGCAGAGGTGACAGGGGGTATGGCATGAACACTGAAGCTTTCTTT
d_gene: TRBD1
j_gene: TRBJ1-1
v_gene: TRBV15
abundance: .

CDR3aa: CATSKSPQGGETQYF
CDR3nt: TGCGCCACCTCTAAGAGCCCCCAGGGTGGAGAGACCCAGTACTTC
d_gene: .
j_gene: TRBJ2-5
v_gene: TRBV5-1
abundance: .

CDR3aa: CASSLFSWRQGDEKLFF
CDR3nt: TGTGCCAGCAGTTTATTTAGCTGGCGACAGGGTGACGAAAAACTGTTTTTT
d_gene: TRBD1
j_gene: TRBJ1-4
v_gene: TRBV28
abundance: .

CDR3aa: CAIGQNQETQYF
CDR3nt: TGTGCCATCGGACAGAACCAAGAGACCCAGTACTTC
d_gene: .
j_gene: TRBJ2-5
v_gene: TRBV10-3
abundance: .

CDR3aa: CASSVGGNRAEAFF
CDR3nt: TGTGCCAGCAGTGTGGGAGGGAATAGAGCTGAAGCTTTCTTT
d_gene: .
j_gene: TRBJ1-1
v_gene: TRBV2
abundance: .

CDR3aa: CASSSTGTDEQYF
CDR3nt: TGCGCCAGCAGCTCGACAGGGACCGACGAGCAGTACTTC
d_gene: TRBD1
j_gene: TRBJ2-7
v_gene: TRBV5-1
abundance: .